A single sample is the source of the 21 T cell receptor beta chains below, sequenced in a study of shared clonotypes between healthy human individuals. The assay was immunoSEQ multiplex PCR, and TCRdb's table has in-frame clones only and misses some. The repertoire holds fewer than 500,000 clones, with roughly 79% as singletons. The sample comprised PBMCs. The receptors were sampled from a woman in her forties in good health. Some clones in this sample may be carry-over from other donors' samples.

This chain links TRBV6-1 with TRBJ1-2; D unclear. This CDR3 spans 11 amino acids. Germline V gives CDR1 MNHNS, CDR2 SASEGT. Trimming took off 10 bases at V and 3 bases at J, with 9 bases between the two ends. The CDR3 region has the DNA TGTGCCACGACCCCCTACTATGGCTACACCTTC. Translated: CATTPYYGYTF.

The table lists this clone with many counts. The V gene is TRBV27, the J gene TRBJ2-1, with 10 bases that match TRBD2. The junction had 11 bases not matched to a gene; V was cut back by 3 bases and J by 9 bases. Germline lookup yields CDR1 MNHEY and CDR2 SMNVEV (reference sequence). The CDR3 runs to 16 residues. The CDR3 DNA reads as TGTGCCAGCAGTTTCCTACTAGCGGGATCTAAACGTGAGCAGTTCTTC. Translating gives CASSFLLAGSKREQFF.

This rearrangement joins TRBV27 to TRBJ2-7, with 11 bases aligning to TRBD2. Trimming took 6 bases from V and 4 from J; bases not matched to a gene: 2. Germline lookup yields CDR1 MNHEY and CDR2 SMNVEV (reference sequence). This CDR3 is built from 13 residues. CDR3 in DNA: TGTGCCAGCAGACTAGCGGGAGTTTACGAGCAGTACTTC. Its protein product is CASRLAGVYEQYF.

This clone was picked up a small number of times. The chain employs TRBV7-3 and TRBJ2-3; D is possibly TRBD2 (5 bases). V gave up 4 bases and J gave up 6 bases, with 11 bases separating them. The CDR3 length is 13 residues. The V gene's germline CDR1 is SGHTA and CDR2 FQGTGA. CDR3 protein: CASSSAPGDTQYF. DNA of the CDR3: TGTGCCAGCAGCTCCGCCCCGGGGGATACGCAGTATTTT.

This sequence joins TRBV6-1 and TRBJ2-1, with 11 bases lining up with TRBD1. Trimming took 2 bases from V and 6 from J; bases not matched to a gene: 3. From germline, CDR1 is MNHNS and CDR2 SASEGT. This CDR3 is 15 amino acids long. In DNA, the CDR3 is TGTGCCAGCAGTGAATTCGGGACAGGGGGCAATGAGCAGTTCTTC. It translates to CASSEFGTGGNEQFF.

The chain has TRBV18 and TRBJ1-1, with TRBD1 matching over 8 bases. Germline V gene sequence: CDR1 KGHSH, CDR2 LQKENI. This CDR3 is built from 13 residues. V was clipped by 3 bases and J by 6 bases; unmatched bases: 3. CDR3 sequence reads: CASSPQTGAEAFF. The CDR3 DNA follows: TGTGCCAGCTCACCCCAGACAGGGGCTGAAGCTTTCTTT.

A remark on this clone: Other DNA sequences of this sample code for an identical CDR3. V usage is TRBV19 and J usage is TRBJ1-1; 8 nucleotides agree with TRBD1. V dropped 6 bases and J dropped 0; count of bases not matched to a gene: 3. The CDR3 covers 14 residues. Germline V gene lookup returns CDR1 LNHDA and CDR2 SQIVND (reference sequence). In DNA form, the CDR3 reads TGTGCCAGTAGAGGACAGGGTTTGAACACTGAAGCTTTCTTT. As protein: CASRGQGLNTEAFF.

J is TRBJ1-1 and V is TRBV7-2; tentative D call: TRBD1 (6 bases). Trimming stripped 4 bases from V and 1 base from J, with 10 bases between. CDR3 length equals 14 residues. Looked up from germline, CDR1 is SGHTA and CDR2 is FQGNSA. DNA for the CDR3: TGTGCCAGCAGCTCAGGGGTGCCGAACACTGAAGCTTTCTTT. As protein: CASSSGVPNTEAFF.

The CDR3 spells CASSLAAREFAHEQYF. CDR3 in DNA: TGCGCCAGCAGCTTGGCGGCGCGGGAATTTGCCCACGAGCAGTACTTC. The rearrangement joins TRBV5-1 to TRBJ2-7, with a possible D match to TRBD2 (6 bases). This CDR3 spans 16 amino acids. CDR1 and CDR2 (germline): SGHRS, YFSETQ. Trimming stripped 0 bases from V and 5 bases from J, with 18 bases between.

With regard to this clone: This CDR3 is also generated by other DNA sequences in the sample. The CDR3 loop is CASSLDTGQGYSYEQYF. DNA for the CDR3: TGTGCCAGCAGCTTAGATACGGGACAGGGATATTCCTACGAGCAGTACTTC. The rearrangement links TRBV11-2 to TRBJ2-7, with 9 bases that match TRBD1. V was clipped by 0 bases and J by 1 base; unmatched bases: 7. The V gene's germline CDR1 is SGHAT and CDR2 FQNNGV. The CDR3 is made up of 17 amino acids.

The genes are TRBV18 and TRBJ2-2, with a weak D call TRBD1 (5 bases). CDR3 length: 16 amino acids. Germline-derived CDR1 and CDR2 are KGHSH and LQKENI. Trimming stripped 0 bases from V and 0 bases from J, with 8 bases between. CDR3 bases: TGTGCCAGCTCACCACCCCAGGGCTCGAACACCGGGGAGCTGTTTTTT. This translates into CASSPPQGSNTGELFF.

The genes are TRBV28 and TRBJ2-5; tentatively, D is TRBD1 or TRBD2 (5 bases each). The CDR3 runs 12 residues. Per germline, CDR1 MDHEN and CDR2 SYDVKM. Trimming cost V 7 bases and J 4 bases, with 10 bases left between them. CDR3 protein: CASKQAGETQYF. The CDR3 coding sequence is TGTGCCAGCAAACAGGCGGGAGAGACCCAGTACTTC.

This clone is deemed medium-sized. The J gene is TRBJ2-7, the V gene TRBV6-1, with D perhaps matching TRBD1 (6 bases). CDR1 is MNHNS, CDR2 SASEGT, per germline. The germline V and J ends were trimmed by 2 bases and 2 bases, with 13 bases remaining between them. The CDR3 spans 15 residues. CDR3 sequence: CASSESVGAPYEQYF. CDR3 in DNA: TGTGCCAGCAGTGAAAGTGTGGGGGCCCCCTACGAGCAGTACTTC.

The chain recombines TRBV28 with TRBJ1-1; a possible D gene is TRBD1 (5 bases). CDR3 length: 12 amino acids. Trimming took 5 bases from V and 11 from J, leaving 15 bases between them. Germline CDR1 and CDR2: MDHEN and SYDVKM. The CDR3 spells CASSPGTLGAFF. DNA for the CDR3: TGTGCCAGCAGTCCCGGGACTCTGGGTGCTTTCTTT.

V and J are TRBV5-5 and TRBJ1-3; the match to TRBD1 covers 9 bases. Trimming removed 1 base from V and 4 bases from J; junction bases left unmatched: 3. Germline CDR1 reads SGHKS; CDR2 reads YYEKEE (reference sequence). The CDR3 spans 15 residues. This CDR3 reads CASSLWDREGNTIYF. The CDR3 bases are TGTGCCAGCAGCTTGTGGGACAGGGAAGGAAACACCATATATTTT.

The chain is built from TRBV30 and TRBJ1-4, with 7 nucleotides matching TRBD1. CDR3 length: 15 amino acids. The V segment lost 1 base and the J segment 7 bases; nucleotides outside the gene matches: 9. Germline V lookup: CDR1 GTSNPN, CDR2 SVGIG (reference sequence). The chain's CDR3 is CAWSAQGVGGEKLFF. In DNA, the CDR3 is TGTGCCTGGAGTGCGCAGGGGGTAGGGGGTGAAAAACTGTTTTTT.

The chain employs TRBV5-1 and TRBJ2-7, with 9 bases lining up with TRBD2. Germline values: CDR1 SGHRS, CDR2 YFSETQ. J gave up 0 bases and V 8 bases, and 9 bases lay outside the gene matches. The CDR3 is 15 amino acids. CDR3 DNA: TGCGCCAGTAAATTAAATAGCGGGAGCTCCTACGAGCAGTACTTC. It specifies CASKLNSGSSYEQYF.

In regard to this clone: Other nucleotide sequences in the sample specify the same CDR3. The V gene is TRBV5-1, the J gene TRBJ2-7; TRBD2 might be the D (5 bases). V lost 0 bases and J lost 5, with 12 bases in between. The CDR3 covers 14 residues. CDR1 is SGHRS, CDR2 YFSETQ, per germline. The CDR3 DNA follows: TGCGCCAGCAGCTTGGCTGCGCCCGGGGACGAGCAGTACTTC. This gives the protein CASSLAAPGDEQYF. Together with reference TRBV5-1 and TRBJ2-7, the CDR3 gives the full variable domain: KAGVTQTPRYLIKTRGQQVTLSCSPISGHRSVSWYQQTPGQGLQFLFEYFSETQRNKGNFPGRFSGRQFSNSRSEMNVSTLELGDSALYLCASSLAAPGDEQYFGPGTRLTVT.

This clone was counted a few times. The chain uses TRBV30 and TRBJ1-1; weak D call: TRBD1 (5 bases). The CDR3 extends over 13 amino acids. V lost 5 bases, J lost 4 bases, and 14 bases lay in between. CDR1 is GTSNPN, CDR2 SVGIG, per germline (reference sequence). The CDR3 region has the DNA TGTGCCTGGCAAGGGGAGGGGATCACTGAAGCTTTCTTT. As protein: CAWQGEGITEAFF.

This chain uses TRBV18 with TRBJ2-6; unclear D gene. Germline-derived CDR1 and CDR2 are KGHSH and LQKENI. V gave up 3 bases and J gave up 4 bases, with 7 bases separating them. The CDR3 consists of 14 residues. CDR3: CASSPSGGANVLTF. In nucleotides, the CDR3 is TGTGCCAGCTCACCTTCCGGGGGGGCCAACGTCCTGACTTTC.

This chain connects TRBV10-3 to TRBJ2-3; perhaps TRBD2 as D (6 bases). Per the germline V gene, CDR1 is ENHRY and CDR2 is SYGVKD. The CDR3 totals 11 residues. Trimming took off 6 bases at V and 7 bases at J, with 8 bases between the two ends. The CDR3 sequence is CAIRGGNTQYF. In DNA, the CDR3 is TGTGCCATCAGGGGGGGAAATACGCAGTATTTT.